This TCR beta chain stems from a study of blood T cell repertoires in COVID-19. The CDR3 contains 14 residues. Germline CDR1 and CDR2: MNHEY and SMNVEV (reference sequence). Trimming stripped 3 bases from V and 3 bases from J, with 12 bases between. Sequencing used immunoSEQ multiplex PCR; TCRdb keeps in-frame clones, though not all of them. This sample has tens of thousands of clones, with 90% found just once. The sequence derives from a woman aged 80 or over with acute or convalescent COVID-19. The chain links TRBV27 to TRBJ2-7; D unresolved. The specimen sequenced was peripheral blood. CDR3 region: CASSFDPVFYEQYF. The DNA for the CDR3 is TGTGCCAGCAGTTTTGATCCGGTCTTCTACGAGCAGTACTTC.